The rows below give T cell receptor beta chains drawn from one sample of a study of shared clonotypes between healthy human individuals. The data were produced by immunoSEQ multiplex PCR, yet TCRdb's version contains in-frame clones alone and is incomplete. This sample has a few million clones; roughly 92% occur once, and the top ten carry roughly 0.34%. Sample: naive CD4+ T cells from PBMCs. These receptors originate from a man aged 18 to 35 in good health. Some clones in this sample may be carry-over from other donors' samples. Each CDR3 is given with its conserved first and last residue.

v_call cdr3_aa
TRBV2 CASSEGRTDHTEAFF
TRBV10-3 CAIRPRQGTWEQYF
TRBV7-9 CASSRKGPLPTDTQYF
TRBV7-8 CASSLAGPTGNQPQHF
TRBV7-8 CASSLAPTGDQPQHF
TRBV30 CAWSMNRGTGVNSPLHF
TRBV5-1 CASSLGTSGLETQYF
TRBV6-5 CASEWGSNTGELFF
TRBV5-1 CASKEDYSVHEQFF
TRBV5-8 CASSPAAQAAPVETQYF
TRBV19 CASNWAGGYYGYTF
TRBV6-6 CASRDRGGGNTIYF
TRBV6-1 CASSEMGVGYGYTF
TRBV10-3 CAISERTDSYNEQFF
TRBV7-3 CASSSPVPASDGYTF
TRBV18 CASSPTAVETQYF
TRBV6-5 CASSLGFYSRNTIYF
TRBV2 CASSEESSEQFF
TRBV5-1 CASSLDATGELFF
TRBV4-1 CASSHPWALRGEKLFF
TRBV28 CASIIPSGAFF
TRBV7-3 CASSLQHGKTDTQYF
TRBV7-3 CASSLNSVSHEQYF
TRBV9 CASSVEGRNDQPQHF
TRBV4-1 CASSPGTGRSGANVLTF
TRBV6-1 CASMTGPRYGYTF
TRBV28 CASLRGLSVGETQYF
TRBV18 CASSSGQGSTNTGELFF
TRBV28 CASSGTGSKNEQFF
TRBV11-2 CASSLTGTTGELFF
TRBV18 CASSPPRDSYEQYF
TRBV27 CASSNPKTGGNEQFF
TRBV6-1 CASNMGQGTYNEQFF
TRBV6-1 CASVGTSGSYEQYF
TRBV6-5 CASSYSRGSPYEQYF
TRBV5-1 CASSPSAGDHQETQYF
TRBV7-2 CASSPAGNYGYTF
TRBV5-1 CASSLAGSTAYEQYF
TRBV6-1 CASSEGTGKGQPQHF
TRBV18 CASSPRGTNEKLFF
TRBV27 CASSVRTGGTRTEAFF
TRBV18 CASSPPGSYEQYF
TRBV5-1 CASSLTGGEETQYF
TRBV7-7 CASSLVGGAYNEQFF
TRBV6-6 CASTTGWPGPNTEAFF
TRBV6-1 CASSGLPGGTEAFF
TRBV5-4 CASSLKSTGGTGNTIYF
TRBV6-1 CASKGTVGAGELFF
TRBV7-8 CASSTPDSFSGANVLTF
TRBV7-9 CASSLGIATYF
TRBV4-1 CASSGRDGGLSNQPQHF
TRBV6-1 CASRKEAVSLEQYF
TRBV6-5 CASWSGANYGYTF
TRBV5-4 CASSLAVFYNEQFF
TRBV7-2 CASSPPVSAEQFF
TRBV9 CASSVEGQGGNTIYF
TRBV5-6 CASSLTAGGTDTQYF